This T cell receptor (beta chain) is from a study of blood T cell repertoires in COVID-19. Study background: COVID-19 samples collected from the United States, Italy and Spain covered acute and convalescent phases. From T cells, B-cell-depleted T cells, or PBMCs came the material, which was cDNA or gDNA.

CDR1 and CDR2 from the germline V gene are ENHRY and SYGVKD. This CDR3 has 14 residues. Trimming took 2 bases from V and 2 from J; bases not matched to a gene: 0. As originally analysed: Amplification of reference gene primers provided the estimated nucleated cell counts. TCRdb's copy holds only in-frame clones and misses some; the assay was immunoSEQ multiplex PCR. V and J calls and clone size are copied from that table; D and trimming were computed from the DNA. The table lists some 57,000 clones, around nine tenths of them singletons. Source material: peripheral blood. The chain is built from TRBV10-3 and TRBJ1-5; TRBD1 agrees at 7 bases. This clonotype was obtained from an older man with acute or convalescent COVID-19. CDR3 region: CAISETGGNQPQHF. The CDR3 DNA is TGTGCCATCAGTGAGACAGGGGGCAATCAGCCCCAGCATTTT.